This T cell receptor (beta chain) emerged from a study of beta chain features in type 1 diabetes. Germline-derived CDR1 and CDR2 are SGDLS and YYNGEE. CDR3 length: 16 amino acids. J gave up 7 bases and V 0 bases, and 9 bases lay outside the gene matches. Study findings and constraints: Type 1 diabetes patients had VDJ junctions that carried fewer insertions and more deletions. Among patients with Type 1 diabetes, TCRB CDR3s were moderately but significantly shorter in every one of the four CD4+ subsets.

Of note for this clone: Its antigen is still unknown.

The authors reverse transcribed all of the isolated RNA, so sequencing captured expressed TCRB transcripts. The assay was immunoSEQ multiplex PCR, and TCRdb's table has in-frame clones only and misses some. This table holds about 70,000 clones, 49% found once. The sequence derives from a man younger than 40 with type 1 diabetes. This chain links TRBV9 with TRBJ2-3; TRBD1 matches at 9 bases. Sequencing was done on a sample of central memory CD4+ T cells from blood. The chain's CDR3 is CASSVATGQGKNTQYF. CDR3 bases: TGTGCCAGCAGCGTAGCTACAGGACAGGGGAAAAATACGCAGTATTTT.